This T cell receptor (beta chain) stems from a study of vaccination effects on CD4 cells after COVID-19. ViraFEST used viral peptide pools to expand antigen-specific CD4+ T cells before sequencing. Investigators separated out CD4+ T cells once approximately 9 days of culture had passed. The participants, recipients of two vaccine doses, got either BNT162b2 or mRNA-1273. CDR3 size: 14 residues. In germline, CDR1 is ENHRY, CDR2 SYGVKD. Trimming shortened V by 3 bases and J by 4 bases, and 10 bases separated the two germline ends. The data were produced by immunoSEQ multiplex PCR, yet TCRdb's version contains in-frame clones alone and is incomplete. The top ten clones hold 8.7% of a sample with some 30,000 clones, around three fifths of them seen once. About this clone itself: The antigen is undetermined.

The TCR was taken from a human donor who received a COVID-19 vaccine. The chain has TRBV10-3 and TRBJ1-3, with D possibly TRBD1 on 6 matching bases. The sequences come from CD4+ T cells from PBMCs cultured with SARS-CoV-2 spike peptides, collected after COVID-19 vaccination. This chain's CDR3 is CAISEGGAGNTIYF. In nucleotides, the CDR3 is TGTGCCATCAGTGAAGGGGGTGCGGGAAACACCATATATTTT.